Shown below are 4 T cell receptor beta chains from a single sample sequenced in a study of T-cell memory formation after mild COVID-19. TCRdb reprocessed the 5' RACE reads via MiXCR and lists one record per CDR3 protein. The table includes about 430,000 distinct CDR3 sequences, around 24% detected once. Sequenced sample: PBMCs or a T cell subset sorted from them (not recorded which). The source of these receptors is an adult woman who had mild COVID-19 (a few samples of this study predate the infection). Cell type and time point are not known.

This clonotype was counted between two and nine times. The CDR3 region is CASSLLPGQGTDTQYF. For the CDR3, the DNA is TGCGCCAGCAGCTTGCTACCGGGACAGGGCACAGATACGCAGTATTTT. The chain has TRBV5-1 and TRBJ2-3; 8 nucleotides align to TRBD1. The CDR3 consists of 16 residues. CDR1 and CDR2 from the germline V gene are SGHRS and YFSETQ. Trimming removed 1 base from V and 1 base from J; junction bases left unmatched: 5.

This sequence joins TRBV19 and TRBJ1-5; 8 nucleotides line up with TRBD1. CDR1 and CDR2 from the germline V gene are LNHDA and SQIVND (reference sequence). V lost 3 bases and J lost 6; bases outside the gene matches: 7. The CDR3 loop spans 15 amino acids. The CDR3 DNA sequence: TGTGCCAGTAGTATCACAGGGGGAGGCGGTCAGCCCCAGCATTTT. It yields the protein CASSITGGGGQPQHF.

This clonotype was detected only a few times. The V call is TRBV7-9, the J call TRBJ2-5, with D perhaps matching TRBD2 (5 bases). Germline CDR1 is SEHNR and CDR2 is FQNEAQ (reference sequence). V gave up 4 bases and J gave up 4 bases, with 13 bases separating them. The CDR3 has 14 amino acids. CDR3 in DNA: TGTGCCAGCAGCTCGAGTATGGCGGGAGAGACCCAGTACTTC. Protein sequence: CASSSSMAGETQYF. Complete variable domain (other parts from reference TRBV7-9 and TRBJ2-5): DTGVSQNPRHKITKRGQNVTFRCDPISEHNRLYWYRQTLGQGPEFLTYFQNEAQLEKSRLLSDRFSAERPKGSFSTLEIQRTEQGDSAMYLCASSSSMAGETQYFGPGTRLLVL.

The chain links TRBV19 to TRBJ2-1; 10 positions match TRBD1. CDR1 is LNHDA and CDR2 is SQIVND in the germline V gene (reference sequence). V lost 3 bases, J lost 4 bases, and 3 bases stayed unmatched. The CDR3 has 15 amino acids. The CDR3 coding sequence is TGTGCCAGTAGTATTGACAGGGGGCCTTACAATGAGCAGTTCTTC. As protein: CASSIDRGPYNEQFF.